This T cell receptor beta chain appears in the sequencing data of a study of vaccination and CD4 T cells after COVID-19. Study context: Every participant was given two doses of BNT162b2 or mRNA-1273 vaccine. Controls used CEFX viral epitopes (positive), HIV-1 Nef peptides (negative), or no peptide.

This clonotype was found a few times. Its antigen is undetermined. The treatment: roughly ten-day PBMC culture with coronavirus spike peptide pools or control peptides (ViraFEST assay). Ahead of the COVID-19 pandemic (2011-2018), the CD4+ T cells of the unexposed donor were collected. Cultured CD4+ T cells had their DNA profiled by the Oncomine TCR Beta short-read assay. TCRdb analysed the PCR reads with MiXCR anew, one entry per CDR3 protein. The repertoire includes 3,000 to 3,500 distinct CDR3 sequences, approximately 25% of them detected once, and about 25% sits in the top ten. Study-wide results and caveats: Median SARS-CoV-2-reactive clonotype numbers went up from roughly 21 to 40, but not significantly. Of the reactive clones in convalescent patients, a median roughly 88% showed up only post-vaccination.

Source material: CD4+ T cells from blood, cultured in vitro. This receptor was identified in a human donor in good health.

The CDR3 loop is CASSGNRNTGELFF. CDR3 in DNA: TGTGCCAGCAGCGGGAACAGGAACACCGGGGAGCTGTTTTTT. The chain recombines TRBV7-2 with TRBJ2-2; D gene uncertain. V lost 5 bases, J lost 1 base, and 8 bases lay in between. The length of the CDR3 is 14 residues. Looked up from germline, CDR1 is SGHTA and CDR2 is FQGNSA.